This entry is about one TCR beta chain. This sample was included in a study of blood T cell repertoires in COVID-19. Trimming left V 6 bases short and J 8 bases short, with 19 bases between. The CDR3 extends over 14 amino acids. The germline V gene encodes CDR1 MGHRA and CDR2 YSYEKL. The assay was immunoSEQ multiplex PCR, and TCRdb's table has in-frame clones only and misses some. The sample gives more than 150,000 clones, roughly 79% of which show up once; 12% is in the top ten. The chain carries TRBV4-1 and TRBJ2-5; possibly TRBD2 for D (5 bases). This TCR was sampled from a woman of 80 years or more with COVID-19, enrolled during active disease. The sample taken for sequencing was peripheral blood. In DNA form, the CDR3 reads TGCGCCAGCAGTGACGGACTGGGCGTTGTAACCCAGTACTTC. It translates to CASSDGLGVVTQYF.